This TCR beta chain derives from a study of cytomegalovirus exposure and HLA in healthy donors. The V gene's germline CDR1 is SGHKS and CDR2 YYEKEE (reference sequence). CDR3 size: 14 residues. The J segment lost 5 bases and the V segment lost 3 bases, leaving 2 bases of the junction unmatched. On this clone: The target antigen is unknown.

Sequencing used immunoSEQ multiplex PCR; TCRdb keeps in-frame clones, though not all of them. The sample includes some 100,000 clones, approximately 90% of them seen just once. Regarding the study as a whole: Despite most TCR sequences being rare, some public TCRs occurred in many donors. TCR beta chains numbering more than 150 were designated cytomegalovirus-associated.

The sequence came from a man aged 18 to 29 in good health and CMV-seropositive. Source material: PBMCs. V is TRBV5-5 and J is TRBJ1-1; 12 bases fit TRBD1. CDR3 residues: CASSWGQGATEAFF. In DNA, the CDR3 is TGTGCCAGCAGCTGGGGACAGGGGGCGACTGAAGCTTTCTTT. The full variable domain, completed using reference TRBV5-5 and TRBJ1-1, is DAGVTQSPTHLIKTRGQQVTLRCSPISGHKSVSWYQQVLGQGPQFIFQYYEKEERGRGNFPDRFSARQFPNYSSELNVNALLLGDSALYLCASSWGQGATEAFFGQGTRLTVV.